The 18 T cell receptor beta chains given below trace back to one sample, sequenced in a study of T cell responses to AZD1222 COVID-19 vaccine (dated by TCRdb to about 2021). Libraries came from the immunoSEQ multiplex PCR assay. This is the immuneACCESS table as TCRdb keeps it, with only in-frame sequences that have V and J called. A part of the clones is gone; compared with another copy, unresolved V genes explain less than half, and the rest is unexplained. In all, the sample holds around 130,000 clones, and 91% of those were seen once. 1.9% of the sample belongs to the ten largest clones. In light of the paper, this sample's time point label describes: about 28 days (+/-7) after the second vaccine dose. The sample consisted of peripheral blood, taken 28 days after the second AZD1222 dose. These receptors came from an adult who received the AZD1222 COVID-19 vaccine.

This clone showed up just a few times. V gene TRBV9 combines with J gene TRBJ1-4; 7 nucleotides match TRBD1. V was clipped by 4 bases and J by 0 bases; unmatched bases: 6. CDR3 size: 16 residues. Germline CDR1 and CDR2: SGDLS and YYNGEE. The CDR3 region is CASSPTGVATNEKLFF. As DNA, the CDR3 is TGTGCCAGCAGCCCCACAGGGGTCGCAACTAATGAAAAACTGTTTTTT.

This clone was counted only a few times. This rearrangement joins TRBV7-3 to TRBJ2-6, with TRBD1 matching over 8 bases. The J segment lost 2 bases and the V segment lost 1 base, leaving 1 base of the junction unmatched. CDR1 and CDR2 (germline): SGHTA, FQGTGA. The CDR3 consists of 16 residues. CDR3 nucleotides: TGTGCCAGCAGCTTAAGACAGGGGCCTGGGGCCAACGTCCTGACTTTC. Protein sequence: CASSLRQGPGANVLTF.

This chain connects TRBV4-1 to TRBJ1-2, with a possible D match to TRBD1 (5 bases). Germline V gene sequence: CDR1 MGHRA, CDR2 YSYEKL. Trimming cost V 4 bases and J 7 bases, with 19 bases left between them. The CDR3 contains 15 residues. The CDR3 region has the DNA TGCGCCAGCAGCCCCCTTGGGCAGGGTGTAATTGGCTACACCTTC. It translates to CASSPLGQGVIGYTF.

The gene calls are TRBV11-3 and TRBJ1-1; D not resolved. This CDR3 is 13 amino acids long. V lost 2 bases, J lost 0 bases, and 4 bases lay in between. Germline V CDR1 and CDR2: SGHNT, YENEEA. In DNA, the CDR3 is TGTGCCAGCAGCTTACATATGAACACTGAAGCTTTCTTT. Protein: CASSLHMNTEAFF.

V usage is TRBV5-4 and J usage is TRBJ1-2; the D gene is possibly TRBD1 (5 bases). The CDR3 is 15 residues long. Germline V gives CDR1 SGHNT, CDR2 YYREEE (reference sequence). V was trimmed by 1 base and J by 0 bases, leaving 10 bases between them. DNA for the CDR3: TGTGCCAGCAGCTTGAGTGGGACGCCTAACTATGGCTACACCTTC. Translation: CASSLSGTPNYGYTF.

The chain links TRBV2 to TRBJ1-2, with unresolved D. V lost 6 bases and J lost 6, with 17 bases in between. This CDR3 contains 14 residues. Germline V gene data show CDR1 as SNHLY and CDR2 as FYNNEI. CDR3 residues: CASRTPRGPHGYTF. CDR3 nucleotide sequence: TGTGCCAGCAGGACGCCTCGGGGTCCCCATGGCTACACCTTC.

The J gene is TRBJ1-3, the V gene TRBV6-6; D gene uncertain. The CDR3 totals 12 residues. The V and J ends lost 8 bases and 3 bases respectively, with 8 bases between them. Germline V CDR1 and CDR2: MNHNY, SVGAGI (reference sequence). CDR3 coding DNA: TGTGCCAGCGGAGGGATTGGAAACACCATATATTTT. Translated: CASGGIGNTIYF.

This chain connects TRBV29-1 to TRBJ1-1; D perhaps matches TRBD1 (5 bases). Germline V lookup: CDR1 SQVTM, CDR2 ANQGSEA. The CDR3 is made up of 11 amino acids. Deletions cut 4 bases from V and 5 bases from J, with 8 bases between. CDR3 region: CSVVGGTEAFF. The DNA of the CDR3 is TGCAGCGTTGTCGGGGGGACTGAAGCTTTCTTT.

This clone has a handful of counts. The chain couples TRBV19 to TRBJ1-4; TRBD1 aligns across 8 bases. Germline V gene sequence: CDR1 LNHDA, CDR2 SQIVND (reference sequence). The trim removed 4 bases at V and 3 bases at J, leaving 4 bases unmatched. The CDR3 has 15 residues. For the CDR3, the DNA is TGTGCCAGTAGTACCCGGGACAGGCCTAATGAAAAACTGTTTTTT. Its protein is CASSTRDRPNEKLFF.

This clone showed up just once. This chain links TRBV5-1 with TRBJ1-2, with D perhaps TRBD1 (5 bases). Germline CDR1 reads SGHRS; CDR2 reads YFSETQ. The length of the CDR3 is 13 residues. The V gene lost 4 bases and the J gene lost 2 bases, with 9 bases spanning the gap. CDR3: CASSPRENYGYTF. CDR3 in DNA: TGCGCCAGCAGCCCCAGGGAGAACTATGGCTACACCTTC.

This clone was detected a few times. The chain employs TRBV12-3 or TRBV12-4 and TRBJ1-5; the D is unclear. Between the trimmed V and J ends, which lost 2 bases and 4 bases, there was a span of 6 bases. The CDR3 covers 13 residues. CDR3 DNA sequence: TGTGCCAGCAGTTTAAACCCGAATCAGCCCCAGCATTTT. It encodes CASSLNPNQPQHF.

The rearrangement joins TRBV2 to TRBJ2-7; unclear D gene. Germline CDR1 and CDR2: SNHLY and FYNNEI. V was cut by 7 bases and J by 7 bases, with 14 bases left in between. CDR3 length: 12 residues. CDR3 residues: CASIQGPEEQYV. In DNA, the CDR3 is TGTGCCAGCATCCAAGGGCCGGAGGAGCAGTACGTC.

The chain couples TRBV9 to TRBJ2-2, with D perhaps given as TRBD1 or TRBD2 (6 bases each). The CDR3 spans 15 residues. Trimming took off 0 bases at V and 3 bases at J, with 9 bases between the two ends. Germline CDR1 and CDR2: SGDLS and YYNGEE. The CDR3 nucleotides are TGTGCCAGCAGCGTAGCTGGGGGGCACACCGGGGAGCTGTTTTTT. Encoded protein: CASSVAGGHTGELFF. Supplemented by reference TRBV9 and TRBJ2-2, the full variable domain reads DSGVTQTPKHLITATGQRVTLRCSPRSGDLSVYWYQQSLDQGLQFLIQYYNGEERAKGNILERFSAQQFPDLHSELNLSSLELGDSALYFCASSVAGGHTGELFFGEGSRLTVL.

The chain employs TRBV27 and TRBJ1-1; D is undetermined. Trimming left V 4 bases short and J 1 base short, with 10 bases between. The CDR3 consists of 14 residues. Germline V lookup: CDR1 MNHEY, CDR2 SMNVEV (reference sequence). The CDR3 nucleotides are TGTGCCAGCAGTTCCGTGGCCCCGAACACTGAAGCTTTCTTT. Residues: CASSSVAPNTEAFF.

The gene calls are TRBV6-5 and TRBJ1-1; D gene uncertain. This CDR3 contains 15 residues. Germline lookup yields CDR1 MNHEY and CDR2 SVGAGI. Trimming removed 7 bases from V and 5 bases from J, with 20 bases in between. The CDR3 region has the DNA TGTGCCAGCAAAAATTTACTGGGGTCCGGTACTGAAGCTTTCTTT. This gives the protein CASKNLLGSGTEAFF.

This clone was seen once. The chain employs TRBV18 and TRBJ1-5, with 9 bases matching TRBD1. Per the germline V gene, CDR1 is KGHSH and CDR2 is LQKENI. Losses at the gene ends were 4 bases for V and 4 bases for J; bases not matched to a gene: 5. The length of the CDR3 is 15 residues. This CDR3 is CASSRGQGVNQPQHF. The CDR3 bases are TGTGCCAGCTCACGGGGACAGGGAGTAAATCAGCCCCAGCATTTT.

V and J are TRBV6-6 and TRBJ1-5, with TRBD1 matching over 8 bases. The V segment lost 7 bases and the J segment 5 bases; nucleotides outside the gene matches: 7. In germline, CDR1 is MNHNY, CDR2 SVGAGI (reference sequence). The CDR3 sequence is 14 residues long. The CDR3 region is CASIKQGADQPQHF. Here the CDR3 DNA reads TGTGCCAGCATAAAGCAGGGGGCGGATCAGCCCCAGCATTTT.

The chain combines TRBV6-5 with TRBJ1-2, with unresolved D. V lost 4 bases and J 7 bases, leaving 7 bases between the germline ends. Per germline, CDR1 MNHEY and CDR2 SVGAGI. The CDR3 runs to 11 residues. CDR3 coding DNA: TGTGCCAGCAGTTCTCCTAGTGGCTACACCTTC. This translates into CASSSPSGYTF.